Below are 17 T cell receptor beta chains sequenced from a single sample in a study of T-cell memory formation after mild COVID-19. TCRdb re-called the 5' RACE reads with MiXCR, one entry per CDR3 protein. Of approximately 260,000 distinct CDR3 sequences detected, 15% to 20% appear once; the ten largest clones hold about a fifth. What was sequenced was PBMCs or a T cell subset sorted from them (not recorded which). These receptors originate from a man in his late teens or twenties who had mild COVID-19 (a few samples of this study predate the infection). Cell type and time point are not known.

The chain links TRBV14 to TRBJ2-5; tentatively, D is TRBD1 (5 bases). Germline lookup yields CDR1 SGHDN and CDR2 FVKESK. Trimming took off 5 bases at V and 5 bases at J, with 12 bases between the two ends. The CDR3 is made up of 13 amino acids. Here the CDR3 DNA reads TGTGCCAGCAGCGGACAATTGGGGGAGACCCAGTACTTC. Amino acids: CASSGQLGETQYF. Full variable domain (rest looked up from reference TRBV14 and TRBJ2-5): EAGVTQFPSHSVIEKGQTVTLRCDPISGHDNLYWYRRVMGKEIKFLLHFVKESKQDESGMPNNRFLAERTGGTYSTLKVQPAELEDSGVYFCASSGQLGETQYFGPGTRLLVL.

This chain uses TRBV12-3 or TRBV12-4 with TRBJ1-2; tentatively, D is TRBD1 (6 bases). V was shortened by 3 bases and J by 0 bases, with 8 bases between the two germline ends. The CDR3 runs 14 residues. This CDR3 is CASSFPGANYGYTF. CDR3 bases: TGTGCCAGCAGTTTCCCAGGGGCTAACTATGGCTACACCTTC.

This clonotype was recorded once. The rearrangement joins TRBV7-2 to TRBJ2-3, with D unresolved. The CDR3 runs to 15 residues. The V gene lost 2 bases and the J gene lost 2 bases, with 11 bases spanning the gap. Germline V CDR1 and CDR2: SGHTA, FQGNSA. The CDR3 protein is CASSLCSFDTDTQYF. The CDR3 DNA follows: TGTGCCAGCAGCTTATGTTCATTCGACACAGATACGCAGTATTTT.

This CDR3 is CASGGAVRETQYF. CDR3 bases: TGTGCCAGCGGGGGGGCAGTGCGGGAGACCCAGTACTTC. The V gene is TRBV2, the J gene TRBJ2-5; tentatively, D is TRBD2 (7 bases). V was trimmed by 8 bases and J by 5 bases, leaving 15 bases between them. The CDR3 loop spans 13 amino acids. The V gene's germline CDR1 is SNHLY and CDR2 FYNNEI. Full variable domain (rest looked up from reference TRBV2 and TRBJ2-5): EPEVTQTPSHQVTQMGQEVILRCVPISNHLYFYWYRQILGQKVEFLVSFYNNEISEKSEIFDDQFSVERPDGSNFTLKIRSTKLEDSAMYFCASGGAVRETQYFGPGTRLLVL.

The chain has TRBV27 and TRBJ1-2; D unclear. The germline V and J ends were trimmed by 0 bases and 4 bases, with 9 bases remaining between them. Germline V CDR1 and CDR2: MNHEY, SMNVEV (reference sequence). The CDR3 loop spans 14 amino acids. This chain's CDR3 is CASSLSGHSYGYTF. In DNA, the CDR3 is TGTGCCAGCAGTTTATCCGGGCACTCCTATGGCTACACCTTC.

The rearrangement joins TRBV4-3 to TRBJ2-5; 8 bases are a match to TRBD1. The J segment lost 7 bases and the V segment lost 2 bases, leaving 15 bases of the junction unmatched. This CDR3 region has 17 residues. Germline values: CDR1 LGHNA, CDR2 YSLEER. The CDR3, as DNA: TGCGCCAGCAGCCAACCAGTGGTGGACAGGGAAAGGGGGACCCAGTACTTC. Translating gives CASSQPVVDRERGTQYF.

This clonotype was picked up many times. Relative to the germline gene, one junction end is altered; a read error may explain this. This chain connects TRBV5-1 to TRBJ2-1, with no clear D. Germline lookup yields CDR1 SGHRS and CDR2 YFSETQ. CDR3 length: 13 amino acids. The CDR3 here is CASSLGSGNEQFF. The DNA for the CDR3 is TGTGCCAGCAGCTTAGGATCCGGGAATGAGCAGTTCTTC.

This clonotype was detected a few times. The chain uses TRBV4-3 and TRBJ1-5, with 7 bases identical to TRBD1. There are 15 residues in the CDR3. With V trimmed by 3 bases and J by 6 bases, 8 bases remained unmatched. CDR1 is LGHNA and CDR2 is YSLEER in the germline V gene. The CDR3 nucleotides read TGCGCCAGCAGCCAGGCCAGGGGGACGGGTCAGCCCCAGCATTTT. This sequence encodes CASSQARGTGQPQHF.

The rearrangement links TRBV2 to TRBJ1-5; D is undetermined. V lost 8 bases and J 5 bases, leaving 13 bases between the germline ends. The CDR3 covers 13 residues. CDR1 SNHLY and CDR2 FYNNEI come from the germline V gene. The chain's CDR3 is CASHTANYQPQHF. The CDR3 DNA reads as TGTGCCAGCCACACAGCTAATTATCAGCCCCAGCATTTT. The entire variable domain, with the rest obtained from reference TRBV2 and TRBJ1-5, is as follows: EPEVTQTPSHQVTQMGQEVILRCVPISNHLYFYWYRQILGQKVEFLVSFYNNEISEKSEIFDDQFSVERPDGSNFTLKIRSTKLEDSAMYFCASHTANYQPQHFGDGTRLSIL.

This clonotype showed up just a few times. The rearrangement links TRBV7-6 to TRBJ2-1; no reliable D call. V was trimmed by 1 base and J by 0 bases, leaving 7 bases between them. Germline assignment: CDR1 SGHVS and CDR2 FNYEAQ. The CDR3 totals 15 residues. The CDR3, as DNA: TGTGCCAGCAGCTTAGACAGTAGCTCCTACAATGAGCAGTTCTTC. Translation gives CASSLDSSSYNEQFF.

V gene TRBV9 combines with J gene TRBJ2-1; D gene uncertain. The germline V gene has CDR1 SGDLS and CDR2 YYNGEE. Trimming removed 0 bases from V and 6 bases from J, with 13 bases in between. This CDR3 is built from 15 residues. CDR3 region: CASSVDMAERNEQFF. The CDR3 DNA reads as TGTGCCAGCAGCGTAGATATGGCAGAGCGCAATGAGCAGTTCTTC.

The chain combines TRBV12-3 or TRBV12-4 with TRBJ2-7; 8 bases are shared with TRBD1. The CDR3 sequence is 12 residues long. V trimming: 7 bases; J trimming: 2 bases; junction bases outside the gene matches: 1. For the CDR3, the DNA is TGTGCCAGCAAGGGACAGGCCTACGAGCAGTACTTC. Translating gives CASKGQAYEQYF.

This sequence joins TRBV7-9 and TRBJ2-5, with D perhaps matching TRBD1 (5 bases). Germline CDR1 reads SEHNR; CDR2 reads FQNEAQ (reference sequence). Between the trimmed V and J ends, which lost 5 bases and 1 base, there was a span of 11 bases. This CDR3 is built from 14 residues. The CDR3 is CASSPWTSQETQYF. Here the CDR3 DNA reads TGTGCCAGCAGCCCTTGGACATCCCAAGAGACCCAGTACTTC.

This clonotype came up a few times. The CDR3 sequence: CASSDSDRLFYGYTF. CDR3 DNA: TGTGCCAGCAGTGACTCCGACAGATTGTTCTATGGCTACACCTTC. J is TRBJ1-2 and V is TRBV25-1, with D perhaps matching TRBD1 (5 bases). CDR3 length: 15 residues. The germline V gene encodes CDR1 MGHDK and CDR2 SYGVNS. V was pared by 3 bases and J by 4 bases, with 15 bases between.

The rearrangement uses TRBV9 and TRBJ2-1; 15 bases map to TRBD2. The germline gives CDR1 SGDLS, CDR2 YYNGEE. The CDR3 is 16 amino acids. With 4 bases clipped from V and 7 bases from J, the junction kept 6 bases outside the gene matches. Here the CDR3 reads CASSSRTSGGGNEQFF. The CDR3, as DNA: TGTGCCAGCAGCTCCCGGACTAGCGGGGGGGGGAATGAGCAGTTCTTC.

The J gene is TRBJ2-3, the V gene TRBV7-3; 9 nucleotides align to TRBD2. V gave up 2 bases and J gave up 4 bases; unmatched junction bases: 7. Germline loops: CDR1 SGHTA, CDR2 FQGTGA. The CDR3 length is 16 residues. CDR3 coding DNA: TGTGCCAGCAGCTTAGGTCCAGCGGGGGGACCAGATACGCAGTATTTT. It translates to CASSLGPAGGPDTQYF.

V usage is TRBV4-1 and J usage is TRBJ2-3; D is possibly TRBD1 (6 bases). CDR1 MGHRA and CDR2 YSYEKL come from the germline V gene. Trimming pared 3 bases from V and 2 bases from J, leaving 15 bases between. There are 16 residues in the CDR3. CDR3: CASSHDRDTITDTQYF. The CDR3 DNA follows: TGCGCCAGCAGCCATGACCGGGACACCATCACAGATACGCAGTATTTT.